This is a list of T cell receptor beta chains from one sample in a study of response to subunit inactivated influenza vaccine. TCRdb recomputed calls from the RT-PCR reads with MiXCR, one row per CDR3 protein. The repertoire holds 650,000 to 800,000 distinct CDR3 sequences, approximately 13% seen once, with 5.5% to 7% in the top ten. This material consisted of PBMCs from blood, taken about 14 days before vaccination. These receptors were collected from a man aged 50-60 years who received an inactivated influenza vaccine. Each CDR3 is given with its conserved first and last residue. Fields, in order: V gene, J gene, clone size, D gene, CDR3 DNA, CDR3 protein. The D gene is left open where the match is weak. Only some rows state a clone size, as once, few, many or a class for expanded clones.

V: TRBV11-3
J: TRBJ2-5
size: .
D: .
DNA: TGTGCCAGCAGCTCCCCTCAGGACCCGCAAGAGACCCAGTACTTC
CDR3: CASSSPQDPQETQYF

V: TRBV6-5
J: TRBJ1-3
size: .
D: .
DNA: TGTGCCAGCAGTTACGTCCAGGGGTCAGCTGGAAACACCATATATTTT
CDR3: CASSYVQGSAGNTIYF

V: TRBV6-2/TRBV6-3
J: TRBJ2-1
size: .
D: .
DNA: TGTGCCTGTTCCATAGGGTCTTACAATGAGCAGTTCTTC
CDR3: CACSIGSYNEQFF

V: TRBV7-2
J: TRBJ2-3
size: many
D: .
DNA: TGTGCCAGCAGCCGGGGGGCCGTAGATACGCAGTATTTT
CDR3: CASSRGAVDTQYF

V: TRBV15
J: TRBJ2-7
size: few
D: .
DNA: TGTGCCACCAGCAGAGACACCCCGGGGGAGCAGTACTTC
CDR3: CATSRDTPGEQYF

V: TRBV28
J: TRBJ1-6
size: few
D: TRBD1
DNA: TGTGCCAGCAGTTCACGACAGGGAGGAGTCGGGCCCCTCCACTTT
CDR3: CASSSRQGGVGPLHF

V: TRBV4-3
J: TRBJ2-3
size: .
D: TRBD2
DNA: TGCGCCAGCAGCCAAGCAGCGGGAGTAGGTGCAGATACGCAGTATTTT
CDR3: CASSQAAGVGADTQYF

V: TRBV7-6
J: TRBJ2-7
size: .
D: TRBD1
DNA: TGTGCCAGCAGCTTTACCTTCGGGGACAGGGGCCACGAGCAGTACTTC
CDR3: CASSFTFGDRGHEQYF

V: TRBV3-1
J: TRBJ1-1
size: many
D: TRBD1
DNA: TGTGCCAGCAGCCGACCCGGGACAGGGAACACTGAAGCTTTCTTT
CDR3: CASSRPGTGNTEAFF

V: TRBV6-5
J: TRBJ2-1
size: few
D: .
DNA: TGTGCCAGCAGTTACTCGCGGCTCCGGCGGGGTGAGCAGTTCTTC
CDR3: CASSYSRLRRGEQFF

V: TRBV24-1
J: TRBJ2-3
size: few
D: TRBD1
DNA: TGTGCCACCAGGAGGGGGCAAGACACAGATACGCAGTATTTT
CDR3: CATRRGQDTDTQYF

V: TRBV10-3
J: TRBJ2-2
size: .
D: .
DNA: TGTGCCATCAGTGAGCAGTTTGCGAACACCGGGGAGCTGTTTTTT
CDR3: CAISEQFANTGELFF

V: TRBV27
J: TRBJ1-1
size: few
D: TRBD1
DNA: TGTGCCAGCAGTTTGCTTCGGACAGGGGGCACTGAAGCTTTCTTT
CDR3: CASSLLRTGGTEAFF

V: TRBV12-3/TRBV12-4
J: TRBJ1-3
size: many
D: TRBD1
DNA: TGTGCCAGCAGTACCCGACAGGGGACACCTGGAAACACCATATATTTT
CDR3: CASSTRQGTPGNTIYF

V: TRBV28
J: TRBJ1-6
size: many
D: .
DNA: TGTGCCAGCAGTCCCCTTACTAATTCACCCCTCCACTTT
CDR3: CASSPLTNSPLHF

V: TRBV20-1
J: TRBJ2-4
size: few
D: .
DNA: TGCAGTGCTCTGGACAGCTCAAACATTCAGTACTTC
CDR3: CSALDSSNIQYF

V: TRBV27
J: TRBJ1-5
size: .
D: .
DNA: TGTGCCAGCAGTTTATCAACAGGCAATCAGCCCCAGCATTTT
CDR3: CASSLSTGNQPQHF

V: TRBV11-2
J: TRBJ2-2
size: many
D: .
DNA: TGTGCCAGCAGCTTAGACTCTCAACGGGGAAACACCGGGGAGCTGTTTTTT
CDR3: CASSLDSQRGNTGELFF

V: TRBV7-2
J: TRBJ2-7
size: few
D: TRBD2
DNA: TGTGCCAGCAGCTTCTCTCTTCTAGCGGGCTTTGAGCAGTACTTC
CDR3: CASSFSLLAGFEQYF

V: TRBV5-1
J: TRBJ2-3
size: few
D: TRBD1
DNA: TGCGCCAGCAGCTTGGAGGGACAGGGGTTGGCTGATACGCAGTATTTT
CDR3: CASSLEGQGLADTQYF

V: TRBV5-5
J: TRBJ1-1
size: .
D: .
DNA: TGTGCCAGCAGCCTGAGGGAAGTGAACACTGAAGCTTTCTTT
CDR3: CASSLREVNTEAFF

V: TRBV29-1
J: TRBJ1-5
size: many
D: TRBD1
DNA: TGCAGTTTCGGGTCCCGGGACAGGGGGGAAGGGCCCCAGCATTTT
CDR3: CSFGSRDRGEGPQHF

V: TRBV19
J: TRBJ1-1
size: many
D: .
DNA: TGTGCCAGTAGTATAGGCCTTGCCAGGCCTGAAGCTTTCTTT
CDR3: CASSIGLARPEAFF

V: TRBV4-2
J: TRBJ1-4
size: few
D: TRBD1
DNA: TGTGCCAGCAGCCAAGACGGACAGGTTAATGAAAAACTGTTTTTT
CDR3: CASSQDGQVNEKLFF

V: TRBV28
J: TRBJ1-1
size: .
D: .
DNA: TGTGCCAGCAGCACCCAACCGACTGAAGCTTTCTTT
CDR3: CASSTQPTEAFF

V: TRBV7-9
J: TRBJ2-1
size: few
D: .
DNA: TGTGCCAGCAGCCGAGAATTGGGAGCATCCTACAATGAGCAGTTCTTC
CDR3: CASSRELGASYNEQFF

V: TRBV12-3/TRBV12-4
J: TRBJ2-3
size: few
D: TRBD2
DNA: TGTGCCAGCAGGACTAGCGGGGATAGCACAGATACGCAGTATTTT
CDR3: CASRTSGDSTDTQYF

V: TRBV20-1
J: TRBJ2-1
size: .
D: TRBD2
DNA: TGCAGTGCTAGAGATCCAGCGGGATACAATGAGCAGTTCTTC
CDR3: CSARDPAGYNEQFF

V: TRBV25-1
J: TRBJ1-2
size: few
D: .
DNA: TGTGCCGCGCGGGGAAGGGATGGCTACACCTTC
CDR3: CAARGRDGYTF

V: TRBV5-1
J: TRBJ2-1
size: few
D: .
DNA: TGCGCCAGCAGTCTAGCGCCTGGCACCTACAATGAGCAGTTCTTC
CDR3: CASSLAPGTYNEQFF

V: TRBV7-2
J: TRBJ2-3
size: .
D: TRBD1
DNA: TGTGCCAGCAGCTTAGCTGGCAGGGGGCCGTTGAGCACAGATACGCAGTATTTT
CDR3: CASSLAGRGPLSTDTQYF

V: TRBV12-3/TRBV12-4
J: TRBJ1-5
size: .
D: .
DNA: TGTGCCAGCAGTTTAGGAGGCTCCCGATTCGAGCCCCAGCATTTT
CDR3: CASSLGGSRFEPQHF

V: TRBV28
J: TRBJ2-1
size: few
D: TRBD1
DNA: TGTGCCAGCAGCCGCGGGACAGGACCGATTTACAATGAGCAGTTCTTC
CDR3: CASSRGTGPIYNEQFF

V: TRBV12-3/TRBV12-4
J: TRBJ2-7
size: .
D: .
DNA: TGTGCCAGCAGTTTCACCGGACAGGGAGGGTACGAGCAGTACTTC
CDR3: CASSFTGQGGYEQYF

V: TRBV29-1
J: TRBJ1-2
size: .
D: .
DNA: TGCAGCGTTGACATAAAGGACTATGGCTACACCTTC
CDR3: CSVDIKDYGYTF

V: TRBV7-8
J: TRBJ2-1
size: many
D: .
DNA: TGTGCCAGCAGCTCCGGGACTGCTAACAATGAGCAGTTCTTC
CDR3: CASSSGTANNEQFF

V: TRBV18
J: TRBJ1-2
size: .
D: .
DNA: TGTGCCAGCTCACCACAGGGGAGAAACTATGGCTACACCTTC
CDR3: CASSPQGRNYGYTF

V: TRBV19
J: TRBJ2-1
size: many
D: TRBD1
DNA: TGTGCCAGTAGTTATGGGACAGGGATTTACAATGAGCAGTTCTTC
CDR3: CASSYGTGIYNEQFF

V: TRBV3-1
J: TRBJ2-5
size: many
D: .
DNA: TGTGCCAGCAGCCGACGACAGAGGGGAGAGACCCAGTACTTC
CDR3: CASSRRQRGETQYF

V: TRBV20-1
J: TRBJ1-5
size: few
D: .
DNA: TGCAGTGCTAGTCCCGGGCGGCAGGGCGGGCAGCCCCAGCATTTT
CDR3: CSASPGRQGGQPQHF

V: TRBV19
J: TRBJ2-7
size: .
D: TRBD1
DNA: TGTGCCAGTAGTTGGATCATCGGGACAGGAGTTGGGGAGCAGTACTTC
CDR3: CASSWIIGTGVGEQYF

V: TRBV20-1
J: TRBJ1-1
size: few
D: .
DNA: TGCAGTGCTAGGTTGACTGAAGCTTTCTTT
CDR3: CSARLTEAFF

V: TRBV5-1
J: TRBJ2-7
size: once
D: .
DNA: TGCGCCAGCAGCTTGACAGGGCCCCTATCCGAGCAGTACTTC
CDR3: CASSLTGPLSEQYF

V: TRBV7-2
J: TRBJ2-5
size: .
D: TRBD2
DNA: TGTGCCAGCAGCCCGTATAGCGGGAGTCCCCAAGAGACCCAGTACTTC
CDR3: CASSPYSGSPQETQYF

V: TRBV7-9
J: TRBJ2-3
size: .
D: .
DNA: TGTGCCAGCAGCTACAGGGTTGATACGCAGTATTTT
CDR3: CASSYRVDTQYF

V: TRBV28
J: TRBJ1-2
size: few
D: TRBD1
DNA: TGTGCCAGCAGTAGAGCGGGAGGGACAGGGGACTACACCTTC
CDR3: CASSRAGGTGDYTF

V: TRBV3-1
J: TRBJ1-2
size: .
D: TRBD1
DNA: TGTGCCAGCAGCCAAGATGGGACAGGCGCGGGGGGCTATGGCTACACCTTC
CDR3: CASSQDGTGAGGYGYTF

V: TRBV14
J: TRBJ2-7
size: few
D: .
DNA: TGTGCCAGCAGTCAGGGTCAGGTAGCCGAGCAGTACTTC
CDR3: CASSQGQVAEQYF

V: TRBV6-1
J: TRBJ1-5
size: .
D: TRBD1
DNA: TGTGCCAGCAACCCACGACAGGGAGGTTTGAAGCCCCAGCATTTT
CDR3: CASNPRQGGLKPQHF

V: TRBV5-6
J: TRBJ2-7
size: .
D: .
DNA: TGTGCCAGCAGCTTGTCAAAAGGCGAGCAGTACTTC
CDR3: CASSLSKGEQYF

V: TRBV18
J: TRBJ2-5
size: few
D: .
DNA: TGTGCCAGCTCACCACCGGTACGGGAGACCCAGTACTTC
CDR3: CASSPPVRETQYF

V: TRBV6-2/TRBV6-3
J: TRBJ2-3
size: .
D: TRBD2
DNA: TGTGCCAGCAGTTACAGGACTAGCGGGGGTCCCTTGCCCGTAGATACGCAGTATTTT
CDR3: CASSYRTSGGPLPVDTQYF